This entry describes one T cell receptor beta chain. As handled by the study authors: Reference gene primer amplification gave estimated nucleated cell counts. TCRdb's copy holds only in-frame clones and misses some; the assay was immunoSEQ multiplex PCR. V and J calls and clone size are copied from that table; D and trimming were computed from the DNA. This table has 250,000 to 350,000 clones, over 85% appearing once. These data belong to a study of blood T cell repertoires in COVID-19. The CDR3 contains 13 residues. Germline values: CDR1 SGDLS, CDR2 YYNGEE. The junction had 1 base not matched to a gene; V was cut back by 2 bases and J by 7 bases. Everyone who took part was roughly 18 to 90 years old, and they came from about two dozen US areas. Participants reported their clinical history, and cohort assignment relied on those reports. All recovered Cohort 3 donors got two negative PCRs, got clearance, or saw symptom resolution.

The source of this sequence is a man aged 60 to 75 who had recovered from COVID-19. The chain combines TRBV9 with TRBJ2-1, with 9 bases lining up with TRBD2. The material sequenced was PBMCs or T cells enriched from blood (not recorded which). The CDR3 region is CASSVGLANEQFF. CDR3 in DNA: TGTGCCAGCAGCGTGGGACTAGCAAATGAGCAGTTCTTC.